The 10 T cell receptor beta chains in this list originate from one sample, sequenced in a study of identifying expanded T cells in peripheral blood. Some clones are missing from TCRdb's copy, which holds only in-frame ones; the method was immunoSEQ multiplex PCR. The sample shows tens of thousands of clones, 84% of them seen only once. Input material: blood. The receptors stem from a person aged 18 to 75 in good health.

The rearrangement joins TRBV11-2 to TRBJ1-5; D not resolved. The CDR3 loop spans 14 amino acids. In germline, CDR1 is SGHAT, CDR2 FQNNGV. With 1 base removed from V and 1 base from J, the gap between germline ends came to 5 bases. The CDR3: CASSLGVSNQPQHF. CDR3 nucleotide sequence: TGTGCCAGCAGCTTAGGTGTGAGCAATCAGCCCCAGCATTTT.

The chain carries TRBV19 and TRBJ2-7; 10 nucleotides align to TRBD2. V lost 1 base, J lost 2 bases, and 2 bases stayed unmatched. The length of the CDR3 is 15 residues. Germline V gives CDR1 LNHDA, CDR2 SQIVND (reference sequence). CDR3 in DNA: TGTGCCAGTAGTATAGGGACTAGCGGAACCTACGAGCAGTACTTC. Translation: CASSIGTSGTYEQYF.

The rearrangement links TRBV18 to TRBJ2-2; D may be TRBD1 (6 bases). V was shortened by 4 bases and J by 1 base, with 13 bases between the two germline ends. Germline V gives CDR1 KGHSH, CDR2 LQKENI. CDR3 length: 16 amino acids. In DNA form, the CDR3 reads TGTGCCAGCTCACGTTACGGACAGCAGAACACCGGGGAGCTGTTTTTT. This codes for CASSRYGQQNTGELFF.

The gene calls are TRBV7-2 and TRBJ2-1, with 10 bases identical to TRBD1. V lost 5 bases, J lost 4 bases, and 5 bases stayed unmatched. Germline V lookup: CDR1 SGHTA, CDR2 FQGNSA. This CDR3 has 15 residues. CDR3 coding DNA: TGTGCCAGCAGCACCGACAGGGGGCCGTACAATGAGCAGTTCTTC. This sequence encodes CASSTDRGPYNEQFF.

This chain joins TRBV19 and TRBJ2-7; D may be TRBD2 (6 bases). This CDR3 is 16 amino acids long. Trimming pared 5 bases from V and 0 bases from J, leaving 17 bases between. Germline V gene lookup returns CDR1 LNHDA and CDR2 SQIVND (reference sequence). The CDR3 protein is CASSRLFSGSSYEQYF. The DNA for the CDR3 is TGTGCCAGTAGTCGACTATTTAGCGGAAGCTCCTACGAGCAGTACTTC.

This clone came up once. This chain links TRBV7-2 with TRBJ2-2; D gene ambiguous. Germline CDR1 SGHTA, CDR2 FQGNSA. The V and J ends lost 1 base and 7 bases respectively, with 7 bases between them. The CDR3 loop spans 13 amino acids. The CDR3 protein is CASSLESFGELFF. The DNA for the CDR3 is TGTGCCAGCAGCTTAGAGTCCTTCGGGGAGCTGTTTTTT.

The V gene is TRBV5-8, the J gene TRBJ1-5; D possibly corresponds to TRBD1 (5 bases). Trimming removed 4 bases at V and 3 bases at J, with 14 bases between. This CDR3 comprises 15 residues. CDR1 and CDR2 (germline): SGHTS, YDEGEE. The CDR3 DNA reads TGTGCCAGCAGCCGAGGGACCGATCCCAATCAGCCCCAGCATTTT. It yields the protein CASSRGTDPNQPQHF.

The rearrangement joins TRBV9 to TRBJ2-2; D gene ambiguous. V was shortened by 0 bases and J by 2 bases, with 5 bases between the two germline ends. The CDR3 loop spans 14 amino acids. CDR1 and CDR2 from the germline V gene are SGDLS and YYNGEE. The CDR3 spells CASSVEGNTGELFF. Here the CDR3 DNA reads TGTGCCAGCAGCGTAGAAGGTAACACCGGGGAGCTGTTTTTT. The complete variable domain, with remaining parts taken from reference TRBV9 and TRBJ2-2, reads DSGVTQTPKHLITATGQRVTLRCSPRSGDLSVYWYQQSLDQGLQFLIQYYNGEERAKGNILERFSAQQFPDLHSELNLSSLELGDSALYFCASSVEGNTGELFFGEGSRLTVL.

The chain has TRBV4-3 and TRBJ2-1; TRBD2 aligns across 8 bases. CDR1 and CDR2 (germline): LGHNA, YSLEER. V trimming: 0 bases; J trimming: 5 bases; junction bases outside the gene matches: 6. The CDR3 has 16 amino acids. The CDR3, as DNA: TGCGCCAGCAGCCAAGAATCACTAGCGGCGAACAATGAGCAGTTCTTC. It specifies CASSQESLAANNEQFF.

The chain links TRBV5-4 to TRBJ2-2; D gene ambiguous. V gave up 2 bases and J gave up 6 bases, with 8 bases separating them. The CDR3 spans 13 residues. The germline V gene has CDR1 SGHNT and CDR2 YYREEE (reference sequence). DNA of the CDR3: TGTGCCAGCAGCTTTGATCCCTCCGGGGAGCTGTTTTTT. It specifies CASSFDPSGELFF.